The 7 T cell receptor beta chains below were found in one sample sequenced in a study of cytomegalovirus exposure and HLA in healthy donors. Researchers ran the PCR with 60 Vbeta and 13 Jbeta primers. Method: immunoSEQ multiplex PCR; TCRdb's copy keeps in-frame clones and lacks some. The sample records a few hundred thousand clones, about 86% being singletons. The material sequenced was PBMCs. These receptors were taken from a woman between 55 and 75 years old in good health and CMV-seropositive.

This chain connects TRBV18 to TRBJ1-2; D perhaps matches TRBD1 (5 bases). The CDR3 is 14 residues long. Germline V CDR1 and CDR2: KGHSH, LQKENI. With 3 bases removed from V and 6 bases from J, the gap between germline ends came to 14 bases. The CDR3 is CASSPMGLGDGYTF. CDR3 DNA: TGTGCCAGCTCACCTATGGGGCTTGGAGATGGCTACACCTTC.

CDR3 in amino acids: CASSQDKGSGRAYEQYF. DNA for the CDR3: TGCGCCAGCAGCCAAGATAAGGGCAGCGGGAGGGCCTACGAGCAGTACTTC. V is TRBV4-1 and J is TRBJ2-5; 10 bases fit TRBD2. TRBJ2-7 matches the DNA end more closely, so the J call is doubtful. This CDR3 spans 17 amino acids. In germline, CDR1 is MGHRA, CDR2 YSYEKL.

The rearrangement links TRBV11-2 to TRBJ2-2, with 7 bases lining up with TRBD1. Germline trimming cut 5 bases from V and 3 bases from J; bases unmatched to any gene: 6. Germline CDR1 reads SGHAT; CDR2 reads FQNNGV. CDR3 length: 15 amino acids. DNA of the CDR3: TGTGCCAGCAGCCGACAGGGTTTGGACACCGGGGAGCTGTTTTTT. This gives the protein CASSRQGLDTGELFF.

The chain combines TRBV10-3 with TRBJ1-2; 8 bases fit TRBD1. The CDR3 is 15 residues long. V lost 4 bases, J lost 8 bases, and 12 bases stayed unmatched. Germline CDR1 reads ENHRY; CDR2 reads SYGVKD. CDR3 coding DNA: TGTGCCATCAGTGCACCCCGACAGGGGATTGAGGGCTACACCTTC. Translated, it gives CAISAPRQGIEGYTF.

This clone was picked up a small number of times. This chain uses TRBV5-5 with TRBJ1-3; D may be TRBD1 (6 bases). Trimming shortened V by 0 bases and J by 0 bases, and 13 bases separated the two germline ends. CDR3 length: 17 amino acids. Per the germline V gene, CDR1 is SGHKS and CDR2 is YYEKEE (reference sequence). CDR3 DNA: TGTGCCAGCAGCTTGGGTGGTGGGACACCCTCTGGAAACACCATATATTTT. Translating it yields CASSLGGGTPSGNTIYF.

The CDR3 spells CAIRNYRGIYEQYF. In nucleotides, the CDR3 is TGTGCCATACGTAATTACAGGGGTATTTACGAGCAGTACTTC. V and J are TRBV6-1 and TRBJ2-7, with 7 bases identical to TRBD1. V lost 10 bases and J lost 4; bases outside the gene matches: 13. The germline gives CDR1 MNHNS, CDR2 SASEGT. CDR3 length: 14 residues.

The chain employs TRBV4-2 and TRBJ2-1, with D uncertain. Trimming removed 4 bases at V and 2 bases at J, with 15 bases between. The germline CDR1 and CDR2 sequences are LGHNA and YNFKEQ. The CDR3 contains 16 residues. As DNA, the CDR3 is TGTGCCAGCAGCCCCATTTTGCTCCACACCTACAATGAGCAGTTCTTC. Residues: CASSPILLHTYNEQFF.